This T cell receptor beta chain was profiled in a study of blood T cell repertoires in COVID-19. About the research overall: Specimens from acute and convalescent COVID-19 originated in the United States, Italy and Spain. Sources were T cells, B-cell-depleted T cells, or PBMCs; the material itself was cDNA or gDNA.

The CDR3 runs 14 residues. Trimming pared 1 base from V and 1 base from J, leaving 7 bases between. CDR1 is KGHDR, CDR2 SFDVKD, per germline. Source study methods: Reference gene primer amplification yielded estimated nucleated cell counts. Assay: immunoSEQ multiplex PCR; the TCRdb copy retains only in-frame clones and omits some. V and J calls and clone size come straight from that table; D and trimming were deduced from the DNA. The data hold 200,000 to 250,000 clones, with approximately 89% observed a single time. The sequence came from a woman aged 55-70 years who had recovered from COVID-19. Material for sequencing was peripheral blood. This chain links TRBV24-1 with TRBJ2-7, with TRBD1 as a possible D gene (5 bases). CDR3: CATSDFRDSYEQYF. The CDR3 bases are TGTGCCACCAGTGATTTCAGGGATTCCTACGAGCAGTACTTC.